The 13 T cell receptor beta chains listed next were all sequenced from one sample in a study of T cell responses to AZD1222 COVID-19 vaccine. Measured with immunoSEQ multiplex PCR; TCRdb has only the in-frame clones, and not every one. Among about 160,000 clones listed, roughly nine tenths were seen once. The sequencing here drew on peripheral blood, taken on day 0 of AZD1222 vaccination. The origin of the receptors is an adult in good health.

This CDR3 reads CASSIGLYEKLFF. The CDR3 DNA reads TGTGCCAGTAGTATCGGACTGTATGAAAAACTGTTTTTT. The chain is built from TRBV19 and TRBJ1-4, with D hard to call. Trimming cost V 3 bases and J 6 bases, with 8 bases left between them. Germline V gene lookup returns CDR1 LNHDA and CDR2 SQIVND (reference sequence). The CDR3 runs 13 residues.

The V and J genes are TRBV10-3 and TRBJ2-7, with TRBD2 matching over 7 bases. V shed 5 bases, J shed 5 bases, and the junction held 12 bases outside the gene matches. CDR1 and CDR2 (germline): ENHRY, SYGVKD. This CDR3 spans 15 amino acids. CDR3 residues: CAISSRGTTYHEQYF. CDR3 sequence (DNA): TGTGCCATCAGTTCGAGAGGGACTACTTACCACGAGCAGTACTTC.

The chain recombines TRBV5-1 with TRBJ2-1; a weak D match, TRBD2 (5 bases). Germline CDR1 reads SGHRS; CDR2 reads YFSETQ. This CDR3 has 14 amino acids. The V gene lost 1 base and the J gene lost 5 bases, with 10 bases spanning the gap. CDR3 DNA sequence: TGCGCCAGCAGCTTGCCTAGCCGACACAATGAGCAGTTCTTC. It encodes CASSLPSRHNEQFF.

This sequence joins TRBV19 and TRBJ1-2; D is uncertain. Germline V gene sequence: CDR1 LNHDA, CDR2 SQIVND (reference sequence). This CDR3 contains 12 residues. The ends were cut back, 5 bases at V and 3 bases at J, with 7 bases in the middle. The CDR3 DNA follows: TGTGCCAGTAGTGAGACGGACTATGGCTACACCTTC. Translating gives CASSETDYGYTF.

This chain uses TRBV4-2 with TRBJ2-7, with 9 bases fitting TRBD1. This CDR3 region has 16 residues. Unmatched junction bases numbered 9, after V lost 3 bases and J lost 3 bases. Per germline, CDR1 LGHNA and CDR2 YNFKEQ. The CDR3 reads CASSHAGTGSIYEQYF. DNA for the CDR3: TGTGCCAGCAGCCATGCCGGGACAGGGAGCATCTACGAGCAGTACTTC.

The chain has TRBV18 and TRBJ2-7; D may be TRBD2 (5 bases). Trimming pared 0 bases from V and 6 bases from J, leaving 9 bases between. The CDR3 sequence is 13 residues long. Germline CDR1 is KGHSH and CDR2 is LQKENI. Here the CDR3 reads CASSPPGVFEQYF. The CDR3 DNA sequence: TGTGCCAGCTCACCACCCGGGGTTTTCGAGCAGTACTTC.

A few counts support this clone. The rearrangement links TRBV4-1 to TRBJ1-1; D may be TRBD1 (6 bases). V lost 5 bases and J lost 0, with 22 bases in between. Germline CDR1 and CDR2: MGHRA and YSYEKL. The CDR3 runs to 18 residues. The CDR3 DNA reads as TGCGCCAGCAGCATTACCTTTATTGGACAGTCCGTGAACACTGAAGCTTTCTTT. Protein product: CASSITFIGQSVNTEAFF.

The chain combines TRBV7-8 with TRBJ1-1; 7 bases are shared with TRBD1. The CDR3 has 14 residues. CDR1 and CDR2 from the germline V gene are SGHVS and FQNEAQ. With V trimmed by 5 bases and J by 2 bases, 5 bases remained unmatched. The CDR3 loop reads CASSLGQANTEAFF. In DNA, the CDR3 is TGTGCCAGCAGCCTTGGACAGGCTAACACTGAAGCTTTCTTT.

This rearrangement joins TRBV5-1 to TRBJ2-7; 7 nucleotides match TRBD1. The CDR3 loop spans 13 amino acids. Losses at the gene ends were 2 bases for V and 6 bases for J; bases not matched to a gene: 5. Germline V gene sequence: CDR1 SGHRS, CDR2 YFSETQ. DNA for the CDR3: TGCGCCAGCAGCTTACGACAGGGATTCGAGCAGTACTTC. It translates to CASSLRQGFEQYF. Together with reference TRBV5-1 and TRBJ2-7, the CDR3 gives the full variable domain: KAGVTQTPRYLIKTRGQQVTLSCSPISGHRSVSWYQQTPGQGLQFLFEYFSETQRNKGNFPGRFSGRQFSNSRSEMNVSTLELGDSALYLCASSLRQGFEQYFGPGTRLTVT.

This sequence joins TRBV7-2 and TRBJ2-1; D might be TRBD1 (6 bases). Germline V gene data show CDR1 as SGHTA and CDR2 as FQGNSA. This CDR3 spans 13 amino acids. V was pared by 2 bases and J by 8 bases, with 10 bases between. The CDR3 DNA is TGTGCCAGCAGCTTACAGGGGCCAGATGAGCAGTTCTTC. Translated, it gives CASSLQGPDEQFF.

In DNA form, the CDR3 reads TGTGCCAGCAGTTATCACAGGGGAAGGGATCAGCCCCAGCATTTT. The encoded protein is CASSYHRGRDQPQHF. The V call is TRBV6-2 or TRBV6-3, the J call TRBJ1-5; 7 bases are shared with TRBD1. After removal of 3 bases from V and 5 bases from J, the junction contained 7 bases not matched to a gene. The germline CDR1 and CDR2 sequences are MNHEY and SVGEGT. CDR3 length: 15 residues.

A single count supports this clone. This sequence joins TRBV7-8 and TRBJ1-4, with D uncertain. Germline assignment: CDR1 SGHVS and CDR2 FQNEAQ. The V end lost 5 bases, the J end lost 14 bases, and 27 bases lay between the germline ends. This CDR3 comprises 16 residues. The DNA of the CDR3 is TGTGCCAGCAGCCCGAAGGGTTCGGCAGGTAGCAAGCGGCTGTTTTTT. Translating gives CASSPKGSAGSKRLFF. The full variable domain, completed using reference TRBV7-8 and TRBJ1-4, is GAGVSQSPRYKVAKRGQDVALRCDPISGHVSLFWYQQALGQGPEFLTYFQNEAQLDKSGLPSDRFFAERPEGSVSTLKIQRTQQEDSAVYLCASSPKGSAGSKRLFFGSGTQLSVL.

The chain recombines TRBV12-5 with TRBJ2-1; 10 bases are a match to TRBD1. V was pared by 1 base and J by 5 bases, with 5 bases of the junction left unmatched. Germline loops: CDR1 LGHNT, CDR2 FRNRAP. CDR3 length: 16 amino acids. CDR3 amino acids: CASGLGRDRGHNEQFF. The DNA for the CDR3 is TGTGCTAGTGGTTTGGGAAGGGACAGGGGTCACAATGAGCAGTTCTTC.